Listed below are T cell receptor beta chains from one sample, sequenced in a study of vaccination and CD4 T cells after COVID-19. MiXCR, applied by TCRdb to the PCR reads, yields one record per CDR3 protein. Of 15,000 to 17,000 distinct CDR3 sequences detected, 50% to 60% appear once; the ten largest clones hold approximately 12%. These receptors have no identified antigens. The sequenced sample consisted of CD4+ T cells from blood, cultured in vitro. These receptors came from a human donor who had recovered from COVID-19. Each CDR3 is given with its conserved first and last residue. The D gene is left open where the match is weak. Rows may omit the clone size; those that give it use once, few, many or a size class.

length | size | J | V | D | CDR3 | DNA
16 | . | TRBJ1-5 | TRBV5-5 | . | CASSLVTGVGNQPQHF | TGTGCCAGCAGCTTGGTCACCGGGGTAGGCAATCAGCCCCAGCATTTT
14 | few | TRBJ1-2 | TRBV2 | . | CASRGARLNYGYTF | TGTGCCAGCCGGGGAGCGAGACTTAACTATGGCTACACCTTC
17 | . | TRBJ1-5 | TRBV12-3/TRBV12-4 | . | CASSLKMIGGDNQPQHF | TGTGCCAGCAGTTTAAAGATGATAGGGGGAGACAATCAGCCCCAGCATTTT
17 | few | TRBJ2-7 | TRBV7-9 | TRBD2 | CASSLKPAGGSTYEQYF | TGTGCCAGCAGCTTAAAACCAGCGGGAGGATCGACCTACGAGCAGTACTTC
14 | . | TRBJ1-3 | TRBV5-1 | . | CASSSDRSGNTIYF | TGCGCCAGCAGTTCGGACCGGTCCGGAAACACCATATATTTT
14 | . | TRBJ1-4 | TRBV2 | TRBD1 | CASSEGTGVEKLFF | TGTGCCAGCAGTGAGGGGACAGGGGTTGAAAAACTGTTTTTT
12 | . | TRBJ2-3 | TRBV10-3 | . | CATRTSTDTQYF | TGTGCCACAAGGACTAGCACAGATACGCAGTATTTT
13 | . | TRBJ2-5 | TRBV7-9 | . | CASSPVVLETQYF | TGTGCCAGCAGCCCGGTGGTGCTGGAGACCCAGTACTTC
16 | . | TRBJ2-1 | TRBV21-1 | . | CASSKAPNGVHNEQFF | TGTGCCAGCAGCAAAGCGCCGAATGGGGTCCACAATGAGCAGTTCTTC
19 | . | TRBJ2-4 | TRBV11-3 | TRBD2 | CASSFQILGRGDGKNIQYF | TGTGCCAGCAGCTTTCAGATTTTGGGGCGGGGGGACGGCAAAAACATTCAGTACTTC
14 | few | TRBJ1-1 | TRBV20-1 | . | CSARDRRLNTEAFF | TGCAGTGCTAGAGATCGGAGGCTGAACACTGAAGCTTTCTTT
13 | . | TRBJ2-1 | TRBV11-1 | . | CASSPFSNNEQFF | TGTGCCAGCAGCCCCTTTTCGAACAATGAGCAGTTCTTC
15 | few | TRBJ1-2 | TRBV9 | TRBD1 | CASSGRGQGRSGYTF | TGTGCCAGCAGCGGGCGGGGACAGGGTCGGTCTGGCTACACCTTC
13 | few | TRBJ1-2 | TRBV10-3 | . | CAISESSGYGYTF | TGTGCCATCAGTGAGTCGAGTGGCTATGGCTACACCTTC
17 | . | TRBJ1-1 | TRBV12-3/TRBV12-4 | . | CASSTPRGARVNTEAFF | TGTGCCAGCAGCACCCCCCGGGGGGCCCGGGTGAACACTGAAGCTTTCTTT
14 | few | TRBJ2-5 | TRBV6-5 | . | CASSYGVSGETQYF | TGTGCCAGCAGTTACGGGGTCTCAGGAGAGACCCAGTACTTC
16 | few | TRBJ2-2 | TRBV20-1 | TRBD2 | CSASPAGGRSTGELFF | TGCAGTGCTAGCCCAGCGGGAGGGCGGAGCACCGGGGAGCTGTTTTTT
13 | . | TRBJ1-2 | TRBV12-3/TRBV12-4 | . | CASSGRGSCGYTF | TGTGCCAGCAGTGGGCGGGGGTCGTGTGGCTACACCTTC
17 | . | TRBJ1-1 | TRBV30 | . | CAWRFWGPGDANTEAFF | TGTGCCTGGAGATTTTGGGGCCCGGGCGATGCCAACACTGAAGCTTTCTTT
17 | . | TRBJ2-3 | TRBV20-1 | . | CSARDILTSTDADTQYF | TGCAGTGCTAGAGACATTTTGACCTCAACGGATGCAGATACGCAGTATTTT
16 | . | TRBJ1-2 | TRBV19 | . | CASSPGLDRANYGYTF | TGTGCCAGTAGTCCGGGGTTGGACAGAGCTAACTATGGCTACACCTTC
18 | once | TRBJ1-6 | TRBV18 | TRBD1 | CASSPPGQGPSYNSPLHF | TGTGCCAGCTCACCTCCGGGACAGGGACCCTCCTATAATTCACCCCTCCACTTT
15 | . | TRBJ2-3 | TRBV10-1 | TRBD2 | CASSDTGLGTDTQYF | TGCGCCAGCAGTGACACGGGACTAGGCACAGATACGCAGTATTTT
15 | few | TRBJ2-7 | TRBV7-8 | TRBD2 | CASSLGAAGDYEQYF | TGTGCCAGCAGCTTAGGGGCAGCGGGAGATTACGAGCAGTACTTT